This record covers a single T cell receptor beta chain. This clone has just a few counts. The antigen it recognizes is unknown. No base quality information exists; no much larger clone differs at one position. These data are taken from a study of blood T cell repertoires in COVID-19 (dated by TCRdb to between 2020 and 2021). For the wider study: The collaborator samples originated in the United States, Italy and Spain and spanned the acute and convalescent phases of COVID-19. The material from the prospective study consisted of cDNA or gDNA derived from T cells, B-cell-depleted T cells, or PBMCs. Deeply sampled blood TCRbeta repertoires from subjects exposed to, actively infected with, or recovered from COVID-19 were included in the dataset. A freely available public database, intended as a resource for researchers studying the immune response to SARS-CoV-2, is where the repertoires were released. Samples were obtained from the ongoing ImmuneRACE study (first 160 participants) and from over 1,000 subjects provided by 6 global collaborators. Sample metadata almost always included a de-identified subject ID, COVID-19 status, age in years and sex. Where available, HLA class I and class II types were obtained from metadata supplied by the sample provider rather than from assay-based typing. On the study overall, not on this receptor specifically: Clinical and demographic metadata were provided uncurated, with the amount varying by source and participant.

The germline V gene provides CDR1 MDHEN and CDR2 SYDVKM. V is clipped by 7 bases and J by 3 bases, and the sequence between their germline boundaries is 15 bases long. The CDR3 holds 15 amino acids from the cysteine to the phenylalanine. Just CDR3 DNA is preserved here, 45 bases in frame from base 1. TCRbeta CDR3 regions were amplified from genomic DNA by means of the immunoSEQ Assay, a bias-controlled multiplex PCR. Under the source paper's analysis protocol: The number of nucleated cells in each sample was estimated from the amplification of reference gene primers within the assay. To quantify the absolute abundance of each unique TCRbeta CDR3 rearrangement, sequence reads were collapsed and filtered. Productive Simpson clonality was computed per sample as the square root of Simpson's diversity index over productive rearrangements. The table comes from immuneACCESS by way of TCRdb, which keeps in-frame sequences with V and J called. Part of the clones is missing from these tables; in studies checked, under half for an unresolved V gene and the rest for unknown reasons. That table is the source of V, J and clone size, and D and trimming were worked out from the DNA. The sample table shows roughly 300,000 clones, and more than 85% are seen once. Of the sample, about 18% is held by the ten largest clones.

In the prospective study, participants were roughly 18 to 90 years old, resided in about two dozen geographic areas of the United States, and were enrolled through a virtual design. Cohort assignment in the prospective study relied on participant-reported clinical history from a screening survey and a study questionnaire. For ImmuneRACE Cohort 3, a participant was defined as recovered based on two consecutive negative NP/OP PCR tests, clearance by a healthcare professional, or resolution of symptoms. Mobile phlebotomists in the prospective study collected whole blood, serum and a nasopharyngeal or oropharyngeal swab from every participant. Additional blood draws and questionnaires over a roughly two-month period could optionally be provided by prospective study participants. Blood samples from the prospective study were shipped frozen or at room temperature prior to DNA extraction.

The sequence is built from TRBV28 and TRBJ2-2, with no confident D gene call. The specimen was PBMCs or T cells enriched from blood (not recorded which). This receptor was taken from a woman in her twenties or thirties who had recovered from COVID-19. The CDR3 protein sequence reads: CASKELGFDTGELFF. The bases read TGTGCCAGCAAAGAATTGGGCTTCGACACCGGGGAGCTGTTTTTT.